This T cell receptor beta chain was sequenced in a study of blood T cell repertoires in COVID-19. The method was immunoSEQ multiplex PCR; TCRdb's version includes in-frame clones alone and lacks a portion of them. The sample contains over 150,000 clones, 80% to 90% of which appear only once. The TCR was taken from a human donor in a cohort sampled during active COVID-19. Sequenced input: peripheral blood.

The chain's CDR3 is CASRRTGTNYGYTF. CDR3 bases: TGTGCCAGCAGGAGGACAGGGACAAACTATGGCTACACCTTC. The rearrangement joins TRBV27 to TRBJ1-2; TRBD1 aligns across 8 bases. Germline V gives CDR1 MNHEY, CDR2 SMNVEV (reference sequence). V shed 6 bases, J shed 2 bases, and the junction held 5 bases outside the gene matches. The CDR3 contains 14 residues.